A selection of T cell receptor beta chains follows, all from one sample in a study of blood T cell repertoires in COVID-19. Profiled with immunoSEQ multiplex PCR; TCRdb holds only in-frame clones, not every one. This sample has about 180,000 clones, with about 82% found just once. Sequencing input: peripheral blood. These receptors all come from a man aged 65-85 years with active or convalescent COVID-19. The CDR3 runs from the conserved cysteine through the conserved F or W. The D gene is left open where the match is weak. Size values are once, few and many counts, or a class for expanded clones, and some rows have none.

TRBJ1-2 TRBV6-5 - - TGTGCCAGCAGTTCCAGGGTTAACTATGGCTACACCTTC CASSSRVNYGYTF
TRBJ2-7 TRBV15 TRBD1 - TGTGCCACCAGCAGAGATCAGACAGGGCTCGAGCAGTACTTC CATSRDQTGLEQYF
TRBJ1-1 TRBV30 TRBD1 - TGTGCCTGGAGTAAGGGGGCGAATATAATCACTGAAGCTTTCTTT CAWSKGANIITEAFF
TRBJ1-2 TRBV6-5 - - TGTGCCAGCAGAACTACCGGACAGAACTATGGCTACACCTTC CASRTTGQNYGYTF
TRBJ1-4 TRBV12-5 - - TGTGCTAGTGGTTTGAGTGAACGCGGAAAACTGTTTTTT CASGLSERGKLFF
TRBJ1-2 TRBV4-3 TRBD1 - TGCGCCAGCAGCCACACCAAACAGGGGGGCTATGGCTACACCTTC CASSHTKQGGYGYTF
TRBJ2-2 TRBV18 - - TGTGCCAGCTCACCGAGGGAAACGGACGGGGAGCTGTTTTTT CASSPRETDGELFF
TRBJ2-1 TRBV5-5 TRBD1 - TGTGCCAGCAGCTACGGGACAGTACAACGAATCAATGAGCAGTTCTTC CASSYGTVQRINEQFF
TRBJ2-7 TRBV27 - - TGTGCCAGTAGCCTTTGGAGTGGGGAGCAGTACTTC CASSLWSGEQYF
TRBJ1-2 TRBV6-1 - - TGTGCCAGCAGTGAATTTAGGCAGGGAATCTATGGCTACACCTTC CASSEFRQGIYGYTF
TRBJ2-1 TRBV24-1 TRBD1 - TGTGCCACCAGTGATGCTGACAGGGTCAATGAGCAGTTCTTC CATSDADRVNEQFF
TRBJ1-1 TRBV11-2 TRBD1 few TGTGCCAGCAGCTTAGTGCTGACAGGGGACACTGAAGCTTTCTTT CASSLVLTGDTEAFF
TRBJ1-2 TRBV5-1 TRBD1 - TGCGCCAGCAGCCTGGAGGCCGGGACAGGGTACGGCTACACCTTC CASSLEAGTGYGYTF
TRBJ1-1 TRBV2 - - TGTGCCAGCAGTGAAAGCGCGGGGGCCGGCCTCAGCTACACTGAAGCTTTCTTT CASSESAGAGLSYTEAFF
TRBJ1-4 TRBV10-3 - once TGTGCCATCAGTGAAAATGGCCCAACTAATGAAAAACTGTTTTTT CAISENGPTNEKLFF
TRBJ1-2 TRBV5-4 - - TGTGCCAGCAGCTTGGCGGAGGGGGGGCAGGATGGCTACACCTTC CASSLAEGGQDGYTF
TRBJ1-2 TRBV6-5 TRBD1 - TGTGCCAGCAGAATTCCGGGACAGTCCCACTATGGCTACACCTTC CASRIPGQSHYGYTF
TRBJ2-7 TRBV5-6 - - TGTGCCAGCAGCCGTCGATTGGGGCGCGTCGAGCAGTACTTC CASSRRLGRVEQYF
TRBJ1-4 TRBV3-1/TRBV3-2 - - TGTGCCAGCAGCCCCTTTACAGGGTTTAATGAAAAACTGTTTTTT CASSPFTGFNEKLFF
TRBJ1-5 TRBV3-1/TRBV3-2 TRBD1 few TGTGCCAGCAGCCAAACCGGGACAGGGAGGGAGCCCCAGCATTTT CASSQTGTGREPQHF
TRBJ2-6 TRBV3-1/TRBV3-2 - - TGTGCCAGCAGCCCCGAGAGGGACTGGGCCAACGTCCTGACTTTC CASSPERDWANVLTF
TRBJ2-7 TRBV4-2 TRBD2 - TGTGCCAGCAGCGGCAGCGGGGCTGCTCCCCACGAGCAGTACTTC CASSGSGAAPHEQYF
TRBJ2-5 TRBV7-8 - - TGTGCCAGCAGCCCGAGAGTTGTACCTAGGCGAGAGACCCAGTACTTC CASSPRVVPRRETQYF
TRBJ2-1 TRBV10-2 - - TGCGCCAGCAGTGAGCCGTTTCCGGGAGTTCGGGCCGATGAGCAGTTCTTC CASSEPFPGVRADEQFF
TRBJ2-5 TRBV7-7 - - TGTGCTAGCAGCCCAGAGGGTGAGACCCAGTACTTC CASSPEGETQYF
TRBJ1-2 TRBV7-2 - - TGTGCCAGCAGCCCCTCGACCGGGGGGGAAAACTATGGCTACACCTTC CASSPSTGGENYGYTF
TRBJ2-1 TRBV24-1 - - TGTGCCACCAGTGTCAACAGGGAATACTACCACAATGAGCAGTTCTTC CATSVNREYYHNEQFF
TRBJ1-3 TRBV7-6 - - TGTGCCAGCAGCTTAGCTGGCAGCTCTGGAAACACCATATATTTT CASSLAGSSGNTIYF
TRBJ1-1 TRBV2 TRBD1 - TGTGCCAGCAGCATACAGGGGCGCGTGGGCACTGAAGCTTTCTTT CASSIQGRVGTEAFF
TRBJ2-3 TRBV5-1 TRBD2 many TGCGCCAGCAGCGCCTTCCCGCGGGGGGCCAGGACAGATACGCAGTATTTT CASSAFPRGARTDTQYF
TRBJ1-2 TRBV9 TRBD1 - TGTGCCAGCAGCGGACGACAGGGGAATGGCTACACCTTC CASSGRQGNGYTF
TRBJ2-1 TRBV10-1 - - TGCGCCAGCAGCCGGGGGTACTCCTACAATGAGCAGTTCTTC CASSRGYSYNEQFF
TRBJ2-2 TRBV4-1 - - TGCGCCAGCAGCCAAGATCCTGGGCGGGTGAACACCGGGGAGCTGTTTTTT CASSQDPGRVNTGELFF
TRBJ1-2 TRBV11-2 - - TGTGCCAGCAGCTCATCGGACATTAACTATGGCTACACCTTC CASSSSDINYGYTF
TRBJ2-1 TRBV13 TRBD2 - TGTGCCAGCAGCACCTGGGGGACTAGAGGGGCTGAGCAGTTCTTC CASSTWGTRGAEQFF
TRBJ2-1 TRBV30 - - TGTGCCTGGAGTCCAGGGGAAGGTGAGCAGTTCTTC CAWSPGEGEQFF
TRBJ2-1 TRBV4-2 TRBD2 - TGTGCCAGCAGCCAAGATCCCCCACTAGCGGGGGTGTCCTACAATGAGCAGTTCTTC CASSQDPPLAGVSYNEQFF
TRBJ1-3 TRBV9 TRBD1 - TGTGCCAGCTCGAACCCAGGGGGTCCGGGAAACACCATATATTTT CASSNPGGPGNTIYF
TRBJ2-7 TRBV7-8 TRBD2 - TGTGCCAGCAGCTTAGATAGGGAGGGCCTTTTGGGCGAGCAGTACTTC CASSLDREGLLGEQYF
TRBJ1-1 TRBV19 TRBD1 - TGTGCCACCATGGGACAGCACACTGAAGCTTTCTTT CATMGQHTEAFF
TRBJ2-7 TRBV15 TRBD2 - TGTGCCACCAGCAGAGATCGGACTAGCGGGGGCGAGCAGTACTTC CATSRDRTSGGEQYF
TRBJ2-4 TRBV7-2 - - TGTGCCAGCAGCCCGGGGCTCGGGCGGGTCCTCGGGGGCATTCAGTACTTC CASSPGLGRVLGGIQYF
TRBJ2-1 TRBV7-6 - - TGTGCCAGCAGCTTATCCAGTCTTGAGCAGTTCTTC CASSLSSLEQFF
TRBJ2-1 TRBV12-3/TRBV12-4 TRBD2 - TGTGCCAGCCGACTAGCGGGAAAGAATGAGCAGTTCTTC CASRLAGKNEQFF
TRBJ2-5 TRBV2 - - TGTGCCAGCGGCGTACCGGGATCAGAGACCCAGTACTTC CASGVPGSETQYF
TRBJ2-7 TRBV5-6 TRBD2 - TGTGCCAGCAGCTTACGGGGACGACGGGGGGACTTC CASSLRGRRGDF
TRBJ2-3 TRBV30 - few TGTGCCTGGAGTGTACTGACAGATACGCAGTATTTT CAWSVLTDTQYF
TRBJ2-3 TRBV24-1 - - TGTGCCACCAGTGATTCGGGACCGGGACTTTCCACAGATACGCAGTATTTT CATSDSGPGLSTDTQYF